The T cell receptor (beta chain) described here comes from a study of cytomegalovirus exposure and HLA in healthy donors (dated by TCRdb to between 2016 and 2019). Notes on the research overall: The roughly 700 repertoires of the first cohort and the approximately 110 validation repertoires were produced on the same platform, according to a later analysis. The study aimed to test whether cataloging public T cell receptors could reveal signatures of past pathogen exposure. A separate validation cohort of 100 to 150 different subjects was used in addition to the 666-subject first cohort. The study combined high-throughput TCR immunosequencing, statistical association of individual TCRs with disease status, and machine learning to predict cytomegalovirus infection status. Overall study outcomes, separate from this receptor: Most TCR sequences were observed very rarely across donors, whereas some public TCRs were present in many individuals. Three of the identified cytomegalovirus-associated TCR beta chains were confirmed in vitro to be specific for cytomegalovirus antigens. In a later analysis, TCRs clustered in the first cohort were found to also tend to co-occur in the approximately 120 validation repertoires, with 85% to 95% of cluster scores above 0. According to the authors, the approach could potentially be generalized to other disease states and immunological phenotypes. A total of roughly 160 TCR beta chains were listed by the study as associated with cytomegalovirus. The validation cohort had no HLA typing available for a later analysis, so co-occurrence within that cohort was assessed over all 120 or so repertoires. In both the original and validation cohorts, the classifier was reported to diagnose cytomegalovirus status with high specificity and sensitivity.

The donors were included in the validation cohort of 130 or so subjects, a group kept apart from the approximately 650-subject first cohort. As to this clone: This clone's antigen is unknown. No clone much larger than this one lies a single base away; base qualities are absent.

Reading the germline V gene gives CDR1 LGHNA and CDR2 YNFKEQ. V is pared back by 1 base and J by 1 base, with 8 bases lying between the germline termini. The CDR3 has 15 amino acids, counting the end cysteine and phenylalanine. The CDR3 DNA has 45 bases and is translated from base 1. The protocol used for the library was the immunoSEQ multiplex PCR assay. In the source study's methods: A statistical classification framework was developed to diagnose cytomegalovirus status using the catalog of TCR beta chain sequences. In TCRdb, the immuneACCESS table is reduced to in-frame sequences with V and J assigned. These tables do not hold every clone; where another copy was compared, an unresolved V gene accounts for under half, and the others remain unexplained. Clone size and the V and J calls come from that table; the DNA yielded D and trimming. Here the sample has nearly 80,000 clones; 80% to 95% occur a single time. The top ten constitute 3.6% of the sample.

This receptor was identified in a woman in her twenties or thirties in good health and CMV-seronegative. This chain joins TRBV4-2 to TRBJ1-5; D gene: possibly TRBD1, on 6 matching bases. Material for sequencing was PBMCs. The DNA reads TGTGCCAGCAGCCAAGGGGACACCAGCAATCAGCCCCAGCATTTT. This gives the protein CASSQGDTSNQPQHF.